This T cell receptor (beta chain) was observed in a study of molecular identifiers for immune sequencing clone quantification. Sorting defined naive CD8 T cells as CD8+CD4-CCR7+CD45RA+. The CDR3 runs 17 residues. Germline CDR1 LGHNA, CDR2 YSLEER. Trimming cost V 0 bases and J 2 bases, with 15 bases left between them. Many counts were recorded for this clonotype. Its antigen is not known. Methods described previously, with TCR primers listed, were used for bulk TCR libraries. TCRdb fed the PCR reads into MiXCR, producing one record per CDR3 protein. The repertoire holds 600,000 to 650,000 distinct CDR3 sequences, with approximately 20% as singletons. Study conclusions and caveats: Beyond 20 RNA copies, clones held over 98% of effector molecules, compared with under 1% in naive cells. Jurkat TCR RNA spiked in from one cell reportedly remained identifiable amid about 1 million naive cells.

The receptor comes from a human donor in good health. Some libraries in this study had Jurkat cell RNA spiked in. The chain links TRBV4-3 to TRBJ2-3, with D possibly matching TRBD2 (5 bases). Sequenced material: naive CD8+ T cells from blood, with Jurkat cell RNA spiked in. Subset specified: FACS-sorted CD8+CD4-CCR7+CD45RA+ naive T cells. The CDR3 bases are TGCGCCAGCAGCCAAGACGGGGTCGGCGGTATCACAGATACGCAGTATTTT. It yields the protein CASSQDGVGGITDTQYF.